This is a list of T cell receptor beta chains from one sample in a study of OX40 agonist ivuxolimab in advanced cancers. This table comes from immunoSEQ multiplex PCR, and its TCRdb copy is limited to in-frame clones, with some not included. The table has 45,000 to 65,000 clones, 70% to 90% seen once. The sample here was CD4+ or CD8+ T cells sorted from blood, taken in a trial of the OX40 agonist ivuxolimab. The receptors originated from an adult with an advanced solid tumor such as melanoma, head and neck, liver or kidney cancer. Both conserved end residues are part of each CDR3. A D gene is named only where the DNA matches it firmly. Rows give clone size only sometimes, using once, few, many, or a class for an expanded clone.

j_call v_call d_call clone_size cdr3_nt cdr3_aa
TRBJ1-4 TRBV18 - - TGTGCCAGCTCTTCGGACAGCCTGCGGGAAAAACTGTTTTTT CASSSDSLREKLFF
TRBJ1-6 TRBV15 TRBD1 - TGTGCCACCAGCAGAGACGGACAGGGAAATTCACCCCTCCACTTT CATSRDGQGNSPLHF
TRBJ2-5 TRBV10-2 - - TGCGCCAGCATCGGTTTAGGTCCAGGGAGGTTGAGAGAGACCCAGTACTTC CASIGLGPGRLRETQYF
TRBJ1-2 TRBV12-2 - - TGTGCAAGTCGCTTAAAGGTCGGTGACTATGGCTACACCTTC CASRLKVGDYGYTF
TRBJ1-5 TRBV2 - - TGTGCCAGCAGACAACTATCTGGTGCGACGCCCCAGCATTTT CASRQLSGATPQHF
TRBJ2-2 TRBV28 TRBD1 - TGTGCCAGCAGTAGGACAGGGAATCCCGGGGAGCTGTTTTTT CASSRTGNPGELFF
TRBJ1-3 TRBV7-2 - - TGTGCCAGCAGCTTAATCTCCCCTGCAACTGCGATCGGAAACACCATATATTTT CASSLISPATAIGNTIYF
TRBJ2-3 TRBV5-4 TRBD2 once TGTGCCAGCAGCTTGCCGACTAGCGGTTTCACAGATACGCAGTATTTT CASSLPTSGFTDTQYF
TRBJ2-3 TRBV19 - once TGTGCCAGTAGTCCCCAGGGGCCGGGGGATACGCAGTATTTT CASSPQGPGDTQYF
TRBJ1-1 TRBV7-8 - - TGTGCCAGCAGCCAAGGAGGGGGATACACTGAAGCTTTCTTT CASSQGGGYTEAFF
TRBJ2-4 TRBV5-1 - - TGCGCCAGCAGCTTGAGGCCCGACTCTTTAGCCAAAAACATTCAGTACTTC CASSLRPDSLAKNIQYF
TRBJ2-1 TRBV5-1 TRBD1 once TGCGCCAGCAGCGGACCGGGACAGGGGGCAATTAATGAGCAGTTCTTC CASSGPGQGAINEQFF
TRBJ1-1 TRBV10-1 - few TGCGCCAGCAGTGAGTGGGCGCAACAAGAAGCTTTCTTT CASSEWAQQEAFF
TRBJ1-2 TRBV19 TRBD1 - TGTGCCAGCCAGGGACAGGGTATTTCCTATGGCTACACCTTC CASQGQGISYGYTF
TRBJ1-3 TRBV7-2 - - TGTGCCAGCAGCTTAGTTCGTGCGCATGAACTAGACACCATATATTTT CASSLVRAHELDTIYF
TRBJ1-4 TRBV7-7 - - TGTGCCAGCAGCTTAGGGGGAAATGAAAAACTGTTTTTT CASSLGGNEKLFF
TRBJ1-3 TRBV5-6 TRBD1 - TGTGCCAGCAGCTTGGTGGAGGGGGCGGGAAACACCATATATTTT CASSLVEGAGNTIYF